The 27 T cell receptor beta chains below come from one sample, sequenced in a study of T-cell memory formation after mild COVID-19. TCRdb independently ran MiXCR on the 5' RACE reads; one entry per CDR3 protein. The table shows 100,000 to 130,000 distinct CDR3 sequences, with over 13% occurring only once. The source material was PBMCs or a T cell subset sorted from them (not recorded which). The receptors derive from a man aged 18 to 30 who had mild COVID-19 (a few samples of this study predate the infection). Cell type and time point are not known.

The chain couples TRBV7-8 to TRBJ1-5, with TRBD1 identical over 7 bases. Germline assignment: CDR1 SGHVS and CDR2 FQNEAQ. Germline trimming cut 8 bases from V and 2 bases from J; bases unmatched to any gene: 6. The CDR3 length is 14 residues. The CDR3 here is CASEIGQGNQPQHF. The CDR3 nucleotides are TGTGCCAGCGAAATTGGACAGGGCAATCAGCCCCAGCATTTT.

This clonotype was detected a few times. The J gene is TRBJ2-3, the V gene TRBV11-2; D possibly corresponds to TRBD2 (7 bases). This CDR3 spans 16 amino acids. Trimming cost V 5 bases and J 2 bases, with 17 bases left between them. From germline, CDR1 is SGHAT and CDR2 FQNNGV. CDR3 loop: CASSPGKGGITDTQYF. The DNA of the CDR3 is TGTGCCAGCAGCCCAGGAAAGGGGGGGATCACAGATACGCAGTATTTT.

J is TRBJ2-1 and V is TRBV12-3 or TRBV12-4, with 9 bases that match TRBD2. This CDR3 has 16 amino acids. V was pared by 1 base and J by 4 bases, with 5 bases of the junction left unmatched. CDR3 sequence: CASSLGISGGYNEQFF. Here the CDR3 DNA reads TGTGCCAGCAGTTTAGGTATTAGCGGGGGTTACAATGAGCAGTTCTTC.

The gene calls are TRBV4-1 and TRBJ1-2; D remains ambiguous. V was clipped by 4 bases and J by 1 base, with 13 bases between them. This CDR3 has 15 amino acids. Germline values: CDR1 MGHRA, CDR2 YSYEKL. The CDR3 is CASSPSADVNYGYTF. The CDR3 nucleotides are TGCGCCAGCAGCCCATCCGCGGACGTTAACTATGGCTACACCTTC.

In this sample, this clonotype turned up a few times. The rearrangement links TRBV7-2 to TRBJ2-2; the match to TRBD2 covers 9 bases. With V trimmed by 5 bases and J by 7 bases, 11 bases remained unmatched. Germline V gene sequence: CDR1 SGHTA, CDR2 FQGNSA. This CDR3 contains 16 residues. The CDR3 here is CASSSSGGSSIGELFF. The CDR3 nucleotides read TGTGCCAGCAGCAGTAGCGGGGGATCTTCTATCGGGGAGCTGTTTTTT. Supplemented by reference TRBV7-2 and TRBJ2-2, the full variable domain reads GAGVSQSPSNKVTEKGKDVELRCDPISGHTALYWYRQSLGQGLEFLIYFQGNSAPDKSGLPSDRFSAERTGGSVSTLTIQRTQQEDSAVYLCASSSSGGSSIGELFFGEGSRLTVL.

There are a few counts of this clonotype. V usage is TRBV21-1 and J usage is TRBJ2-4; the D call of TRBD2 is as the table states it, not checked on the DNA. TRBV21-1 is flagged as a pseudogene. There are 18 residues in the CDR3. CDR3 residues: CASSKGGGLAARKNIQYF. The CDR3 nucleotides read TGTGCCAGCAGCAAAGGGGGTGGACTAGCGGCAAGAAAAAACATTCAGTACTTC.

This clonotype was found a few times. The chain couples TRBV6-2 or TRBV6-3 to TRBJ2-1; a weak D match, TRBD2 (5 bases). The length of the CDR3 is 12 residues. V was pared by 5 bases and J by 15 bases, with 17 bases between. Germline CDR1 and CDR2: MNHEY and SVGEGT. The CDR3 sequence is CASSTIALALFF. In DNA, the CDR3 is TGTGCCAGCAGTACTATAGCGTTAGCTTTGTTCTTC.

This clonotype showed up just a few times. V usage is TRBV12-3 or TRBV12-4 and J usage is TRBJ1-5, with D uncertain. V lost 8 bases, J lost 5 bases, and 13 bases lay in between. The CDR3 contains 13 residues. The CDR3 coding sequence is TGTGCCAGCGGTGAGGGATCCCATCAGCCCCAGCATTTT. As protein: CASGEGSHQPQHF.

The chain combines TRBV2 with TRBJ2-6; the D is unclear. CDR1 is SNHLY, CDR2 FYNNEI, per germline. V was pared by 2 bases and J by 4 bases, with 3 bases between. The CDR3 totals 13 residues. The CDR3 reads CASSELGANVLTF. The CDR3 DNA is TGTGCCAGCAGTGAACTGGGGGCCAACGTCCTGACTTTC.

The genes are TRBV12-3 or TRBV12-4 and TRBJ2-7; D may be TRBD1 (6 bases). Between the trimmed V and J ends, which lost 0 bases and 3 bases, there was a span of 15 bases. CDR3 size: 16 residues. The CDR3 DNA sequence: TGTGCCAGCAGTTTAGCCCGCAGGGGAAGCAACTACGAGCAGTACTTC. Its protein product is CASSLARRGSNYEQYF.

The chain has TRBV4-3 and TRBJ1-6; 10 nucleotides line up with TRBD1. The CDR3 is 15 amino acids. V lost 8 bases to trimming and J lost 7 bases; unmatched junction nucleotides: 8. Germline assignment: CDR1 LGHNA and CDR2 YSLEER. In nucleotides, the CDR3 is TGCGCCAGCGGTCCGGAGGGACAGGGGAATTCACCCCTCCACTTT. Residues: CASGPEGQGNSPLHF.

A few counts support this clonotype. The chain uses TRBV7-9 and TRBJ1-1, with no clear D. Germline CDR1 is SEHNR and CDR2 is FQNEAQ (reference sequence). The CDR3 sequence is 15 residues long. V was cut by 1 base and J by 1 base, with 10 bases left in between. As DNA, the CDR3 is TGTGCCAGCAGCTTAGTCCAGCACGGGAACACTGAAGCTTTCTTT. The encoded protein is CASSLVQHGNTEAFF.

V gene TRBV4-1 combines with J gene TRBJ1-4, with TRBD1 identical over 8 bases. This CDR3 comprises 19 residues. Unmatched junction bases numbered 11, after V lost 0 bases and J lost 2 bases. Germline V gives CDR1 MGHRA, CDR2 YSYEKL. CDR3 nucleotide sequence: TGCGCCAGCAGCCAAGATGGGAGGTCAGGGGGCTTTACTAATGAAAAACTGTTTTTT. It yields the protein CASSQDGRSGGFTNEKLFF.

This chain joins TRBV7-3 and TRBJ2-3; no clear D. The CDR3 length is 15 residues. Germline CDR1 reads SGHTA; CDR2 reads FQGTGA. Trimming took off 0 bases at V and 3 bases at J, with 10 bases between the two ends. The CDR3 DNA reads TGTGCCAGCAGCTTAACTGGTTTTCGGACAGATACGCAGTATTTT. Its protein product is CASSLTGFRTDTQYF.

This clonotype occurred a few times. This sequence joins TRBV29-1 and TRBJ1-1; D is perhaps TRBD1 (6 bases). This CDR3 region has 12 residues. Germline assignment: CDR1 SQVTM and CDR2 ANQGSEA. Trimming left V 6 bases short and J 5 bases short, with 13 bases between. The CDR3 coding sequence is TGCAGCGTGTACAGGGACCATACTGAAGCTTTCTTT. Amino acid sequence: CSVYRDHTEAFF.

This clonotype was found a few times. This chain connects TRBV28 to TRBJ1-5; TRBD1 is a possible D gene (6 bases). Per germline, CDR1 MDHEN and CDR2 SYDVKM. Trimming stripped 6 bases from V and 1 base from J, with 16 bases between. CDR3 length: 16 amino acids. CDR3 residues: CASRLDPGGSNQPQHF. The CDR3 bases are TGTGCCAGCAGACTGGACCCCGGGGGCAGCAATCAGCCCCAGCATTTT.

There are a few counts of this clonotype. The chain recombines TRBV25-1 with TRBJ1-2; D perhaps matches TRBD1 (5 bases). The V and J ends lost 4 bases and 4 bases respectively, with 25 bases between them. The germline gives CDR1 MGHDK, CDR2 SYGVNS. The length of the CDR3 is 18 residues. The CDR3 DNA sequence: TGTGCCAGCAGTGGGGCCTACGGGGAATACAGGTCATCCTATGGCTACACCTTC. Amino acids: CASSGAYGEYRSSYGYTF.

This clonotype came up a few times. The rearrangement joins TRBV4-3 to TRBJ1-1; no reliable D call. Germline-derived CDR1 and CDR2 are LGHNA and YSLEER. This CDR3 has 14 amino acids. V lost 3 bases and J 1 base, leaving 9 bases between the germline ends. The CDR3 loop is CASSQYDGNTEAFF. CDR3 coding DNA: TGCGCCAGCAGCCAGTATGATGGGAACACTGAAGCTTTCTTT.

This clonotype appeared a few times. The chain joins TRBV6-1 to TRBJ2-1, with a possible D match to TRBD2 (5 bases). This CDR3 comprises 16 residues. Germline values: CDR1 MNHNS, CDR2 SASEGT. V was shortened by 4 bases and J by 5 bases, with 18 bases between the two germline ends. CDR3 nucleotide sequence: TGTGCCAGCAGTGGCGGGTTGGGCCTTTTGGACAATGAGCAGTTCTTC. Protein: CASSGGLGLLDNEQFF.

This clonotype appeared a few times. The genes are TRBV4-1 and TRBJ1-1, with TRBD1 matching over 7 bases. V lost 4 bases to trimming and J lost 3 bases; unmatched junction nucleotides: 8. Per germline, CDR1 MGHRA and CDR2 YSYEKL. This CDR3 region has 15 residues. As DNA, the CDR3 is TGCGCCAGCAGCCGACAGACAGGGACGGACACTGAAGCTTTCTTT. Translation: CASSRQTGTDTEAFF.

The table lists this clonotype with a few counts. The rearrangement links TRBV6-2 or TRBV6-3 to TRBJ2-7; TRBD2 is a possible D gene (5 bases). Germline V CDR1 and CDR2: MNHEY, SVGEGT. The CDR3 spans 15 residues. V was shortened by 0 bases and J by 2 bases, with 11 bases between the two germline ends. In DNA, the CDR3 is TGTGCCAGCAGTTACTCGCGGCTAGCACCCTACGAGCAGTACGTC. Its translation is CASSYSRLAPYEQYV.

Only one count was recorded for this clonotype. The CDR3 is CASTSPRSSYNEQFF. As DNA, the CDR3 is TGTGCCAGCACTTCGCCCCGGAGCTCCTACAATGAGCAGTTCTTC. The chain recombines TRBV12-3 or TRBV12-4 with TRBJ2-1; D gene uncertain. Deletions cut 7 bases from V and 0 bases from J, with 13 bases between. This CDR3 has 15 amino acids.

This clonotype was seen more than once but under ten times. J is TRBJ2-7 and V is TRBV2; TRBD1 matches at 8 bases. J gave up 4 bases and V 3 bases, and 17 bases lay outside the gene matches. This CDR3 is built from 18 residues. Germline-derived CDR1 and CDR2 are SNHLY and FYNNEI. The chain's CDR3 is CASSEGQVPLSVGYEQYV. The DNA of the CDR3 is TGTGCCAGCAGTGAGGGACAGGTTCCCCTGTCCGTGGGGTACGAGCAGTACGTC.

This clonotype was seen more than once but under ten times. The genes are TRBV5-5 and TRBJ2-7; maybe TRBD1 (6 bases). The length of the CDR3 is 13 residues. The germline V and J ends were trimmed by 2 bases and 3 bases, with 9 bases remaining between them. The germline V gene encodes CDR1 SGHKS and CDR2 YYEKEE (reference sequence). CDR3 amino acids: CASSFGQFYEQYF. The DNA for the CDR3 is TGTGCCAGCAGCTTCGGACAGTTCTACGAGCAGTACTTC.

The chain uses TRBV6-4 and TRBJ2-1; 16 bases align to TRBD2. From germline, CDR1 is MRHNA and CDR2 SNTAGT. CDR3 length: 16 amino acids. Losses at the gene ends were 3 bases for V and 6 bases for J; bases not matched to a gene: 2. This chain's CDR3 is CASSDGTSGGANEQFF. DNA for the CDR3: TGTGCCAGCAGTGATGGGACTAGCGGGGGGGCCAATGAGCAGTTCTTC.

CDR3 sequence reads: CASSPGTGVNHAGYTF. The CDR3 coding sequence is TGTGCCAGCAGCCCCGGGACAGGGGTGAACCACGCTGGCTACACCTTC. The rearrangement links TRBV7-8 to TRBJ1-2; TRBD1 matches 10 bases. The J segment lost 7 bases and the V segment lost 5 bases, leaving 13 bases of the junction unmatched. The V gene's germline CDR1 is SGHVS and CDR2 FQNEAQ. This CDR3 has 16 amino acids. Together with reference TRBV7-8 and TRBJ1-2, the CDR3 gives the full variable domain: GAGVSQSPRYKVAKRGQDVALRCDPISGHVSLFWYQQALGQGPEFLTYFQNEAQLDKSGLPSDRFFAERPEGSVSTLKIQRTQQEDSAVYLCASSPGTGVNHAGYTFGSGTRLTVV.

This clonotype was found a few times. The chain recombines TRBV4-3 with TRBJ1-2, with D possibly matching TRBD1 (5 bases). Trimming pared 1 base from V and 9 bases from J, leaving 15 bases between. The CDR3 runs 14 residues. Germline CDR1 is LGHNA and CDR2 is YSLEER. The CDR3 coding sequence is TGCGCCAGCAGCCAAGGTCTGGGGGGAAGGAGCTACACCTTC. The encoded protein is CASSQGLGGRSYTF.